The T cell receptor (beta chain) described here comes from a study of blood T cell repertoires in COVID-19. About the research overall: Spain, Italy and the United States supplied samples that represented acute and convalescent COVID-19. The analysed material was cDNA or gDNA that came from T cells, B-cell-depleted T cells, or PBMCs.

In the original processing: Reference gene primers were amplified, and this amplification served to estimate nucleated cell counts. The protocol was immunoSEQ multiplex PCR, while the TCRdb copy is restricted to in-frame clones and leaves out a portion. That table furnishes V, J and clone size, whereas the DNA furnished D and trimming. The data show 380,000 or so clones, with around 90% seen just once and more than 0.95% held by the top ten. Source material: peripheral blood. The origin of this receptor is a man aged 35-49 years with acute or convalescent COVID-19.

The CDR3, as DNA: TGTGCCAGCAGTGAACACCGGGACAGGGGGCGTAAGGGCTATGGCTACACCTTC. Amino acids: CASSEHRDRGRKGYGYTF. The genes are TRBV6-4 and TRBJ1-2; the match to TRBD1 covers 12 bases. V dropped 3 bases and J dropped 4; count of bases not matched to a gene: 12. This CDR3 is built from 18 residues. In germline, CDR1 is MRHNA, CDR2 SNTAGT.